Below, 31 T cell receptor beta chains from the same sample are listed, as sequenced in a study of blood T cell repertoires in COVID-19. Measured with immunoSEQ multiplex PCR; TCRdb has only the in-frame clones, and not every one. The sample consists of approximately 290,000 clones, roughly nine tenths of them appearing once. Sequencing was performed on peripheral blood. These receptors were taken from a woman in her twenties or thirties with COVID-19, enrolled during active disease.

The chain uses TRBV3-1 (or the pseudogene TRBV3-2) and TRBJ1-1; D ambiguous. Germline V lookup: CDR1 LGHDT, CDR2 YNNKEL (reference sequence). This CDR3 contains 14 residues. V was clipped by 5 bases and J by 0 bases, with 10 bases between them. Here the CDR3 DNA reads TGTGCCAGCAGCTACCGAGGGATGAACACTGAAGCTTTCTTT. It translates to CASSYRGMNTEAFF.

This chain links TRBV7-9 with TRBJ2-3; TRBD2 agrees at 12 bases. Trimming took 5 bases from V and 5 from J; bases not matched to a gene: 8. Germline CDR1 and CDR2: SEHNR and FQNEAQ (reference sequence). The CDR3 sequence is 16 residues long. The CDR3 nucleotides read TGTGCCAGCAGCCAAAATCTAGCGGGAGGGCTAGATACGCAGTATTTT. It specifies CASSQNLAGGLDTQYF.

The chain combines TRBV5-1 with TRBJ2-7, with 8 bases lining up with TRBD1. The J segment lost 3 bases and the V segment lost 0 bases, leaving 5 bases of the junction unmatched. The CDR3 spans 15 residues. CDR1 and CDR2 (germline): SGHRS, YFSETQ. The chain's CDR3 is CASSLGTGRYYEQYF. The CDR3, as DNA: TGCGCCAGCAGCTTGGGGACAGGGCGGTACTACGAGCAGTACTTC.

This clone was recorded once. DNA of the CDR3: TGTGCCAGCAGCTTGAGTCTGCCGGGGCAGGGGCATTCACCCCTCCACTTT. This encodes CASSLSLPGQGHSPLHF. V and J are TRBV5-5 and TRBJ1-6; a possible D gene is TRBD1 (6 bases). Germline V gives CDR1 SGHKS, CDR2 YYEKEE (reference sequence). The CDR3 is made up of 17 amino acids. V gave up 1 base and J gave up 8 bases, with 19 bases separating them.

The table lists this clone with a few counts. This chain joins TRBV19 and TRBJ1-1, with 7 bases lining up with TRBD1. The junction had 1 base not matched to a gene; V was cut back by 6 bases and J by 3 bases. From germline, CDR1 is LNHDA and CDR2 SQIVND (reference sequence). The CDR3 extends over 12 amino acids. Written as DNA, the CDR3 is TGTGCCAGTAGGGGACAGTACACTGAAGCTTTCTTT. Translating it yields CASRGQYTEAFF.

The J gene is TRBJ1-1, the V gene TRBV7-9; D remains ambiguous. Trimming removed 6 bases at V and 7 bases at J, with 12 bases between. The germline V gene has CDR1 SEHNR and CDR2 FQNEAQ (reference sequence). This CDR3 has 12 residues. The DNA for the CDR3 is TGTGCCAGCAGTCTTGATTACTTTGAAGCTTTCTTT. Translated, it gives CASSLDYFEAFF. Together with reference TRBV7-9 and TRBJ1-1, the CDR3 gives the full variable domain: DTGVSQNPRHKITKRGQNVTFRCDPISEHNRLYWYRQTLGQGPEFLTYFQNEAQLEKSRLLSDRFSAERPKGSFSTLEIQRTEQGDSAMYLCASSLDYFEAFFGQGTRLTVV.

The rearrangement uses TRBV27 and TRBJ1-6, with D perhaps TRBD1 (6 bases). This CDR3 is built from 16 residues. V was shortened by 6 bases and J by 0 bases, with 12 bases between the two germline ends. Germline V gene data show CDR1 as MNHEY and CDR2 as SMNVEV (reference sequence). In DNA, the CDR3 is TGTGCCAGCAGCCCTACAGGGAGCTCCTATAATTCACCCCTCCACTTT. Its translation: CASSPTGSSYNSPLHF.

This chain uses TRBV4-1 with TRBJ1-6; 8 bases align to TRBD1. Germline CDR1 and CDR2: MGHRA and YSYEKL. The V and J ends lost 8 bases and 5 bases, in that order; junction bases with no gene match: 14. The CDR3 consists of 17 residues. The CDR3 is CASGAKGQGENNSPLHF. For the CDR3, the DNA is TGCGCCAGCGGGGCAAAAGGACAGGGAGAGAATAATTCACCCCTCCACTTT.

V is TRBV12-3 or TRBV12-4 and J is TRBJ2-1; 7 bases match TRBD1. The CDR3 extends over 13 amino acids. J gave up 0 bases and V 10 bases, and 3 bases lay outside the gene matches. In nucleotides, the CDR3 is TGTGCCACTCGACAGGGCTCCTACAATGAGCAGTTCTTC. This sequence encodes CATRQGSYNEQFF.

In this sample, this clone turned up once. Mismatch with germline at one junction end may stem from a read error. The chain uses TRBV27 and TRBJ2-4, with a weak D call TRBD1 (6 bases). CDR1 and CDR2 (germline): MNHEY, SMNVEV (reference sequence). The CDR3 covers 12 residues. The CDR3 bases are TGTGCCAGCAGTTTAGAAGGGGGTTCGCAAGTCTTC. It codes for CASSLEGGSQVF.

The CDR3 DNA reads TGTGCCAGCCGTACTTATGCAGGGGGGATGGCCGCGGACTATGGCTACACCTTC. The encoded protein is CASRTYAGGMAADYGYTF. The chain employs TRBV28 and TRBJ1-2; 7 bases agree with TRBD1. After removal of 8 bases from V and 3 bases from J, the junction contained 21 bases not matched to a gene. The V gene's germline CDR1 is MDHEN and CDR2 SYDVKM. The CDR3 sequence is 18 residues long.

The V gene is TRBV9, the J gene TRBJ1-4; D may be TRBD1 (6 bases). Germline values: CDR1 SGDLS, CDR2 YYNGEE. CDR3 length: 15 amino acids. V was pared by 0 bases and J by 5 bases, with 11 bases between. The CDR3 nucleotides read TGTGCCAGCAGCGTAGATAGACAGGAAAATGAAAAACTGTTTTTT. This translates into CASSVDRQENEKLFF.

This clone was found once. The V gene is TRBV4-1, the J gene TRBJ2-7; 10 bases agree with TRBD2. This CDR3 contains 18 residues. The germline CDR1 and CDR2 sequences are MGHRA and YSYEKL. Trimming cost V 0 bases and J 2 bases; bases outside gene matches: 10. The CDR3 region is CASSQDEGLAGAPYEQYF. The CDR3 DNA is TGCGCCAGCAGCCAAGATGAAGGCCTAGCGGGAGCTCCCTACGAGCAGTACTTC.

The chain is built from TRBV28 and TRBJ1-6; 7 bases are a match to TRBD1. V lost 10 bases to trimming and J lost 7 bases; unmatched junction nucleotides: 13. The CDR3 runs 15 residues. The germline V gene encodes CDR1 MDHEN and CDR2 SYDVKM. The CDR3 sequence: CATDVPGQRNSPLHF. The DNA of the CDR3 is TGTGCCACCGACGTTCCGGGACAGAGGAATTCACCCCTCCACTTT.

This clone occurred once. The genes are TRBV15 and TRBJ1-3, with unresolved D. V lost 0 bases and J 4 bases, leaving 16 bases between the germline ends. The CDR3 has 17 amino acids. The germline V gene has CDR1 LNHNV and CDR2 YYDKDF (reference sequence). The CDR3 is CATSREEGAGGGNTIYF. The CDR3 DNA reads TGTGCCACCAGCAGAGAGGAGGGAGCTGGAGGAGGAAACACCATATATTTT.

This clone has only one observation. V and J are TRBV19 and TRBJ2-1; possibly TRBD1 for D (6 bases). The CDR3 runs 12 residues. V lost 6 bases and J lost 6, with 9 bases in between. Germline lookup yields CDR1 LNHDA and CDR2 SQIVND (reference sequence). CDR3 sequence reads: CASRSRGNEQFF. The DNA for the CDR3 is TGTGCCAGTAGGAGCAGGGGCAATGAGCAGTTCTTC. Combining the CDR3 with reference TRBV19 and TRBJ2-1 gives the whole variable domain DGGITQSPKYLFRKEGQNVTLSCEQNLNHDAMYWYRQDPGQGLRLIYYSQIVNDFQKGDIAEGYSVSREKKESFPLTVTSAQKNPTAFYLCASRSRGNEQFFGPGTRLTVL.

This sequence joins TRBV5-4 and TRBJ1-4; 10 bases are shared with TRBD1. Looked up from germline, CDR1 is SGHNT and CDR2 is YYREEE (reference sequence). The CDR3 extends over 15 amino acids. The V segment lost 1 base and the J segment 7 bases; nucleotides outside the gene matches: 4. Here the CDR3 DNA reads TGTGCCAGCAGCTTGACGGGACAGGGGAGTGAAAAACTGTTTTTT. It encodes CASSLTGQGSEKLFF. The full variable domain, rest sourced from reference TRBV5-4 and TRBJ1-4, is ETGVTQSPTHLIKTRGQQVTLRCSSQSGHNTVSWYQQALGQGPQFIFQYYREEENGRGNFPPRFSGLQFPNYSSELNVNALELDDSALYLCASSLTGQGSEKLFFGSGTQLSVL.

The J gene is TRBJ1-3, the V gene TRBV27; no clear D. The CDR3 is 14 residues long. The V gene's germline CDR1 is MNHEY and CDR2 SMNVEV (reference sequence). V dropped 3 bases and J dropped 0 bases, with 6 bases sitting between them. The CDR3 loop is CASSFTASGNTIYF. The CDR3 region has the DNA TGTGCCAGCAGTTTCACAGCCTCTGGAAACACCATATATTTT.

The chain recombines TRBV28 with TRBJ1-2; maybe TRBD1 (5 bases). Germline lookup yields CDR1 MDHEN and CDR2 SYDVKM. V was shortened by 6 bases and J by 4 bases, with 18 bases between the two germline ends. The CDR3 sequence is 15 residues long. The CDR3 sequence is CASSTGLGGVYGYTF. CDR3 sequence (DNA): TGTGCCAGCAGCACGGGGCTGGGGGGGGTCTATGGCTACACCTTC.

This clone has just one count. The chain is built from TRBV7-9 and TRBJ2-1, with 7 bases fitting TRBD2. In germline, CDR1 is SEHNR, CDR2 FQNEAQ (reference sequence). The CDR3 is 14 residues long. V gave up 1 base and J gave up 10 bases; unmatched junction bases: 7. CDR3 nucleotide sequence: TGTGCCAGCAGCTTAGATGGGCCCGGGGGGGAGCAGTTCTTC. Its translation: CASSLDGPGGEQFF.

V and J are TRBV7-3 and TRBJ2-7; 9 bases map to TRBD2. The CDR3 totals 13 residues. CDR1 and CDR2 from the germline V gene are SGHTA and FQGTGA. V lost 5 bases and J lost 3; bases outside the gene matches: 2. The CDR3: CASSVSGGYEQYF. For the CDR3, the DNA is TGTGCCAGCAGCGTTAGCGGGGGCTACGAGCAGTACTTC.

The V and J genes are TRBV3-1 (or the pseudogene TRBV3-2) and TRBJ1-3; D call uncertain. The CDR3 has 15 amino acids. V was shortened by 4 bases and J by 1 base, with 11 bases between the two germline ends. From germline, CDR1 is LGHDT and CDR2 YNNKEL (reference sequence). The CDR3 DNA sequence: TGTGCCAGCAGCCGGTCCTGGGAGTCTGGAAACACCATATATTTT. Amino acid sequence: CASSRSWESGNTIYF.

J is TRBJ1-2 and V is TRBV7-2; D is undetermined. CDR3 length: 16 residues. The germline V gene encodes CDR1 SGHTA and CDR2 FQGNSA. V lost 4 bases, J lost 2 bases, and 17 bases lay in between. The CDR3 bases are TGTGCCAGCAGCTCTCCCCTCGGAGTTGCCAACTATGGCTACACCTTC. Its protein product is CASSSPLGVANYGYTF.

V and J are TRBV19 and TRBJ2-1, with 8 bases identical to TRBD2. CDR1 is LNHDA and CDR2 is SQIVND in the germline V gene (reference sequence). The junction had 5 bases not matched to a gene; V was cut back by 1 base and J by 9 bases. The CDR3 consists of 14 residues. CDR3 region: CASSIASGRGEQFF. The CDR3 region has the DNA TGTGCCAGTAGTATAGCGAGCGGGAGAGGTGAGCAGTTCTTC.

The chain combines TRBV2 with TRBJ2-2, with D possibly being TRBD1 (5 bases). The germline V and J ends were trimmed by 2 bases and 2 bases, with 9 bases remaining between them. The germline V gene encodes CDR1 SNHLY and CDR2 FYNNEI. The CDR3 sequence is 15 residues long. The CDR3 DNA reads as TGTGCCAGCAGTGAATTGGGGCCTAACACCGGGGAGCTGTTTTTT. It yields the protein CASSELGPNTGELFF.

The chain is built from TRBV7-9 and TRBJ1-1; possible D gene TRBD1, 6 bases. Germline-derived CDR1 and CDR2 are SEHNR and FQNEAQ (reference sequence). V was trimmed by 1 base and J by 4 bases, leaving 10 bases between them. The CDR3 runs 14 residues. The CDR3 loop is CASSLGRGSTEAFF. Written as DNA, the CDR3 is TGTGCCAGCAGCTTAGGCAGGGGAAGCACTGAAGCTTTCTTT.

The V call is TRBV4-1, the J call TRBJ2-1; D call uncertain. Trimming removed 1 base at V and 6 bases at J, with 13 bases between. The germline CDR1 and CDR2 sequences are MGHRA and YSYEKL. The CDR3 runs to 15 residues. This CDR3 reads CASSQGLPQGNEQFF. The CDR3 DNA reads TGCGCCAGCAGCCAAGGACTTCCACAAGGCAATGAGCAGTTCTTC.

In DNA, the CDR3 is TGTGCCAGCATCACGGGGGTAGCGGGAGGGACCGGACGGCAGTTCTTC. It codes for CASITGVAGGTGRQFF. The rearrangement uses TRBV28 and TRBJ2-1; the match to TRBD2 covers 11 bases. The CDR3 is 16 residues long. With 7 bases clipped from V and 12 bases from J, the junction kept 17 bases outside the gene matches. CDR1 and CDR2 (germline): MDHEN, SYDVKM.

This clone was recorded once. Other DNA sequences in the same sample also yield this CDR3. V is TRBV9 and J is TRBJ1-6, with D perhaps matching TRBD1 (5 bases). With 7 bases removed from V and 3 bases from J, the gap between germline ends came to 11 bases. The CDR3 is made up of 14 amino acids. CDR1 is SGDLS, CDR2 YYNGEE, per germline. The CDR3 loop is CASSRDSYNSPLHF. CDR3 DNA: TGTGCCAGCTCTCGAGACAGCTATAATTCACCCCTCCACTTT. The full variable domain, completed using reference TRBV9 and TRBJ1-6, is DSGVTQTPKHLITATGQRVTLRCSPRSGDLSVYWYQQSLDQGLQFLIQYYNGEERAKGNILERFSAQQFPDLHSELNLSSLELGDSALYFCASSRDSYNSPLHFGNGTRLTVT.

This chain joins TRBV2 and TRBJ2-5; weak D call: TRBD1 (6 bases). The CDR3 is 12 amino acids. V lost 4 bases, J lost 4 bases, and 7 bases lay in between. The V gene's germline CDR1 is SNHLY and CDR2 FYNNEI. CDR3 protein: CASSAGVETQYF. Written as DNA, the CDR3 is TGTGCCAGCAGTGCAGGGGTAGAGACCCAGTACTTC.

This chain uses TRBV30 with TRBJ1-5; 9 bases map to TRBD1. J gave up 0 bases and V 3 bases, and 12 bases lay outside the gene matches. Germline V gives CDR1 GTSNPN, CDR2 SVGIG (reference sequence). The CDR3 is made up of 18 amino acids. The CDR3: CAWSRDRATAYSNQPQHF. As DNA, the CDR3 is TGTGCCTGGAGCCGGGACAGGGCTACTGCTTATAGCAATCAGCCCCAGCATTTT.